This T cell receptor beta chain was retrieved from a study of identical twins. Only a few counts were recorded for this clonotype. The authors used template switching to add a universal primer site and gave cDNA unique molecular identifiers. TCRdb reprocessed the 5' RACE reads via MiXCR and lists one record per CDR3 protein. The table shows 500,000 to 550,000 distinct CDR3 sequences, with approximately 20% occurring only once. Germline assignment: CDR1 SEHNR and CDR2 FQNEAQ (reference sequence). There are 16 residues in the CDR3. V was pared by 5 bases and J by 6 bases, with 10 bases of the junction left unmatched. These same records also appear under a second study, on yellow fever vaccine responses in identical twins.

This clonotype was obtained from a young woman in good health. The sequenced sample was CD4+ T cells sorted from blood. The chain recombines TRBV7-9 with TRBJ2-1; the match to TRBD2 covers 10 bases. In DNA form, the CDR3 reads TGTGCCAGCAGCGCAGGTAGCGGGAGGATGGCCAATGAGCAGTTCTTC. It is translated as CASSAGSGRMANEQFF. Full variable domain (outside the CDR3, taken from reference TRBV7-9 and TRBJ2-1): DTGVSQNPRHKITKRGQNVTFRCDPISEHNRLYWYRQTLGQGPEFLTYFQNEAQLEKSRLLSDRFSAERPKGSFSTLEIQRTEQGDSAMYLCASSAGSGRMANEQFFGPGTRLTVL.